This TCR beta chain appears in the sequencing data of a study of blood T cell repertoires in COVID-19. Looking at the study overall: Specimens from acute and convalescent COVID-19 originated in the United States, Italy and Spain. PBMCs, B-cell-depleted T cells, or T cells were the source of the cDNA or gDNA that made up the material.

Patients in Seattle were enrolled during active infection, then followed longitudinally. The germline CDR1 and CDR2 sequences are KGHSH and LQKENI. V lost 7 bases and J lost 0; bases outside the gene matches: 5. The CDR3 loop spans 14 amino acids. Generated by immunoSEQ multiplex PCR, the TCRdb table keeps only in-frame clones and is missing some. This table has roughly 380,000 clones, around 91% appearing once. This clone was observed a single time. Specimen: peripheral blood. The J gene is TRBJ1-1, the V gene TRBV18; 7 nucleotides line up with TRBD1. This sequence was found in a woman aged 35 to 49 with COVID-19, enrolled during active disease. The CDR3 is CASYGDRVNTEAFF. In DNA form, the CDR3 reads TGTGCCAGCTATGGAGACAGGGTGAACACTGAAGCTTTCTTT.